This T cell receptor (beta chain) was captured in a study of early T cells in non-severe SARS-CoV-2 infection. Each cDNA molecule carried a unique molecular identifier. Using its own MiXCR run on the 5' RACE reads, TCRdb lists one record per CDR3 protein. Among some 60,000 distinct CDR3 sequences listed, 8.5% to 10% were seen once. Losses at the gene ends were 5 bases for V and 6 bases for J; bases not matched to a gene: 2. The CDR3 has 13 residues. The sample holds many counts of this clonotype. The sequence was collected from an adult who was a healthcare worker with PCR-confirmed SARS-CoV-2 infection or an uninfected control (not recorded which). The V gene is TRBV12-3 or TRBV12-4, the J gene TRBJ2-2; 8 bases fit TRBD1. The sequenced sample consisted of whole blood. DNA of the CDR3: TGTGCCAGCAGTCTGACAGGGGCCGGGGAGCTGTTTTTT. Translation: CASSLTGAGELFF.